The rows below give T cell receptor beta chains drawn from one sample of a study of T cells in localized non-small cell lung cancer. Profiling relied on immunoSEQ multiplex PCR, and the TCRdb table lists in-frame clones only, not all of them. The sample records fewer than 45,000 clones, about 85% being singletons. The source was peripheral blood, collected before any cancer treatment. These TCRs come from a woman aged 18-49 years with stage III lung adenocarcinoma. The CDR3 runs from the conserved cysteine through the conserved F or W. Rows give clone size only sometimes, using once, few, many, or a class for an expanded clone.

TRBV5-1,few,TRBJ1-1,CASSFGTGIWGTEAFF
TRBV7-8,NA,TRBJ2-1,CASSAPTGPIAGNEQFF
TRBV5-6,NA,TRBJ1-4,CASSLNFNYNEKLFF
TRBV27,once,TRBJ1-1,CASSSGNTEAFF
TRBV2,NA,TRBJ1-4,CASTGTGGGDEKLFF
TRBV7-8,NA,TRBJ2-6,CASSRPGANVLTF
TRBV7-3,NA,TRBJ2-3,CASSLEGSSPDTQYF
TRBV5-1,NA,TRBJ2-1,CASSLLAGPNEQFF
TRBV6-1,NA,TRBJ2-6,CASGTGASGANVLTF
TRBV18,NA,TRBJ1-3,CASFLSGNTIYF
TRBV5-1,NA,TRBJ2-1,CASSLGEYEQFF
TRBV25-1,NA,TRBJ2-1,CASSASTLQFF
TRBV29-1,NA,TRBJ2-5,CSIRGGGKETQYF
TRBV7-9,NA,TRBJ1-1,CASSLALTGDTEAFF
TRBV5-1,NA,TRBJ2-5,CASSLATSGGEETQYF
TRBV19,NA,TRBJ2-2,CATSQRRSTGELFF
TRBV11-3,NA,TRBJ2-2,CASSPDKTGELFF
TRBV5-4,NA,TRBJ2-3,CASSSGGAGTDTQYF
TRBV6-5,NA,TRBJ1-2,CASSYGLEGNYGYTF
TRBV6-4,NA,TRBJ1-5,CASTRDRGLGQPQHF
TRBV7-9,NA,TRBJ2-7,CASSSRDRGYEQYF
TRBV5-3,NA,TRBJ2-5,CARSCTKGSQYF
TRBV18,NA,TRBJ1-2,CASSPLGTGGSGYTF
TRBV5-1,NA,TRBJ2-1,CASSLAVRQSSYNEQFF
TRBV5-4,NA,TRBJ1-1,CASSLTGGTEAFF
TRBV14,once,TRBJ2-1,CASSQEGSWTRSRNEQFF
TRBV7-7,few,TRBJ2-1,CASSRGLDSYNEQFF
TRBV19,NA,TRBJ2-7,CASSNPTVSVYEQYF
TRBV2,NA,TRBJ2-3,CASSEYPSGGARGTDTQYF